This T cell receptor (beta chain) came from a study of regulatory T cells in long-lasting Graves disease. Study information: Newly diagnosed Graves' patients had under 3 months of antithyroid drugs. Findings and caveats of the study: TCR diversity was lower in persistent Graves' patients (versus newly diagnosed ones). Repertoires from persistent disease leaned toward TRBV28, TRBJ1-2 and TRBJ2-5.

In this sample, this clonotype turned up many times. The antigen remains unidentified. Time point defined: newly diagnosed GD, antithyroid drugs for less than 3 months. The TCR library was made from RNA extracted from PBMCs. Trimming took off 7 bases at V and 5 bases at J, with 22 bases between the two ends. The germline V gene has CDR1 SGHTA and CDR2 FQGNSA. The CDR3 is made up of 16 amino acids. CDR3-region Arm-PCR and iRepertoire HTBI primers produced the TCR beta libraries. TCRdb redid the calling of the multiplex PCR reads with MiXCR, one entry per CDR3 protein. The sample holds roughly 380,000 distinct CDR3 sequences; about 16% are singletons and the top ten take about 24%.

This clonotype was obtained from a female donor with Graves disease. Sequencing was performed on peripheral blood mononuclear cells (PBMCs), taken at new diagnosis, from a patient treated with antithyroid drugs. The gene calls are TRBV7-2 and TRBJ2-3, with D perhaps given as TRBD1 or TRBD2 (5 bases each). In DNA form, the CDR3 reads TGTGCCAGCACCTCAGGGACGGGCTATGGGGGAGATACGCAGTATTTT. Its translation: CASTSGTGYGGDTQYF.